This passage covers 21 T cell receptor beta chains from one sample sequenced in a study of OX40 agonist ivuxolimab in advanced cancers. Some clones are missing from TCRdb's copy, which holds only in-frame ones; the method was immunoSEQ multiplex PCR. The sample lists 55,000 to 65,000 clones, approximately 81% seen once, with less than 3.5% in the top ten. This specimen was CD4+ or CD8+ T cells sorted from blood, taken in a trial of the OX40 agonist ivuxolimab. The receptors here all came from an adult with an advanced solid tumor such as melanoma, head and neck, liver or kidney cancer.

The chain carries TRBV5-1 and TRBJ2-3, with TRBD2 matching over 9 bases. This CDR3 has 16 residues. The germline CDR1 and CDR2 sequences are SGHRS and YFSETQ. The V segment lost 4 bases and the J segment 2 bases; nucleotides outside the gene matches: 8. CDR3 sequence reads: CASSPGLARYTDTQYF. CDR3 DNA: TGCGCCAGCAGCCCCGGACTAGCGAGGTACACAGATACGCAGTATTTT.

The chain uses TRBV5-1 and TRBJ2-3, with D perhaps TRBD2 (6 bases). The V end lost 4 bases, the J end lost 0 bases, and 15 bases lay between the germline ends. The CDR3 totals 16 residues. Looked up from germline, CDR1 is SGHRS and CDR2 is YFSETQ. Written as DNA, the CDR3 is TGCGCCAGCAGCCCGGGACTGGCTGTTAGCACAGATACGCAGTATTTT. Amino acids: CASSPGLAVSTDTQYF. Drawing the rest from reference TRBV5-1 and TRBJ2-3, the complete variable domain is KAGVTQTPRYLIKTRGQQVTLSCSPISGHRSVSWYQQTPGQGLQFLFEYFSETQRNKGNFPGRFSGRQFSNSRSEMNVSTLELGDSALYLCASSPGLAVSTDTQYFGPGTRLTVL.

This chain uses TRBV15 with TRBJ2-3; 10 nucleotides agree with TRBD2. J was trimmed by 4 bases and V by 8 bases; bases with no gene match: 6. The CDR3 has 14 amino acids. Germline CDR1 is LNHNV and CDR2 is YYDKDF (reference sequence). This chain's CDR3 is CATGLAEGSDTQYF. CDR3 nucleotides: TGTGCCACCGGACTAGCGGAGGGCTCAGATACGCAGTATTTT.

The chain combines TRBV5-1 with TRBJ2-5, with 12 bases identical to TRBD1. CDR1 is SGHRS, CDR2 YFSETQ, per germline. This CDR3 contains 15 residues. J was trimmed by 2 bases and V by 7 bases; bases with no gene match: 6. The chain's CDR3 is CASGGTGGPQETQYF. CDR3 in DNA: TGCGCCAGCGGGGGGACAGGGGGCCCTCAAGAGACCCAGTACTTC.

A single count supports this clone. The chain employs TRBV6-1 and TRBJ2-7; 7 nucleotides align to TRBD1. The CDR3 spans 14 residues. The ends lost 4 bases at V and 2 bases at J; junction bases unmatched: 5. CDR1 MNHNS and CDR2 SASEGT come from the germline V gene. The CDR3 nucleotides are TGTGCCAGCAGTGTAGGGACAGCGGCCTACGAGCAGTACTTC. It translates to CASSVGTAAYEQYF.

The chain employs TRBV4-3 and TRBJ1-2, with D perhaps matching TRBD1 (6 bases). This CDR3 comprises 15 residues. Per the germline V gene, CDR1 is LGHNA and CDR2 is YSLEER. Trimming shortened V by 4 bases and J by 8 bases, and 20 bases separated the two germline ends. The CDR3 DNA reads TGCGCCAGCAGCCTTCAGGGGAGATTATCTCAGGGCTACACCTTC. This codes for CASSLQGRLSQGYTF.

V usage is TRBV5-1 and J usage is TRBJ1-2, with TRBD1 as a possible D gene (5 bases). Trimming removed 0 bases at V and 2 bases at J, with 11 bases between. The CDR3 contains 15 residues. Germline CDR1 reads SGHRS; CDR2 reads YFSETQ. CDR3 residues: CASSLGSGPNYGYTF. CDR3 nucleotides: TGCGCCAGCAGCTTGGGGTCGGGGCCGAACTATGGCTACACCTTC.

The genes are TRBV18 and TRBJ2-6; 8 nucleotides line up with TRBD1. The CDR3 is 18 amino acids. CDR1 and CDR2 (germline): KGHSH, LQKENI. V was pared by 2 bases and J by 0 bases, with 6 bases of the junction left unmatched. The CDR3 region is CASSPRTGLNSGANVLTF. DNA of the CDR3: TGTGCCAGCTCACCAAGGACAGGGCTTAACTCTGGGGCCAACGTCCTGACTTTC.

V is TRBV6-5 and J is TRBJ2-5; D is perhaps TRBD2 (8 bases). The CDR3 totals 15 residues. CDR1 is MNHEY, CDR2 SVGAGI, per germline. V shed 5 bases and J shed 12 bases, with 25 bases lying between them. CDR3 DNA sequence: TGTGCCAGCAGTAGTCCGGGACTAGGAACCAGGGGGGAGTACTTC. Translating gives CASSSPGLGTRGEYF.

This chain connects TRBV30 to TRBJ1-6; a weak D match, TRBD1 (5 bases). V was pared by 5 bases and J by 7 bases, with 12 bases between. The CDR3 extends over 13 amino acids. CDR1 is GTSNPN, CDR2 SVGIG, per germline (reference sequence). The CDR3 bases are TGTGCCTGGGGGACCTTAGGGAATTCACCCCTCCACTTT. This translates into CAWGTLGNSPLHF. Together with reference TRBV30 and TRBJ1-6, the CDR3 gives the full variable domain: SQTIHQWPATLVQPVGSPLSLECTVEGTSNPNLYWYRQAAGRGLQLLFYSVGIGQISSEVPQNLSASRPQDRQFILSSKKLLLSDSGFYLCAWGTLGNSPLHFGNGTRLTVT.

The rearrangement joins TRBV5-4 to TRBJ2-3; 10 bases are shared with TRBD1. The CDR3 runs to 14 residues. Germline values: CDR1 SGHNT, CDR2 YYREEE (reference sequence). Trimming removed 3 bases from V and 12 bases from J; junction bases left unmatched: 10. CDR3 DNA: TGTGCCAGCAGCTCGGACAGGGGGGACATAGAACAGTATTTT. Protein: CASSSDRGDIEQYF.

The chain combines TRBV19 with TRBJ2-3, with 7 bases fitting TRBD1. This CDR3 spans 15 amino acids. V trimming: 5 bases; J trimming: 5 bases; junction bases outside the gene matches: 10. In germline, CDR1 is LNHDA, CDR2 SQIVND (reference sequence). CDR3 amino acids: CASSVQGSVRDTQYF. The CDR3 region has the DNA TGTGCCAGTAGTGTACAGGGGAGCGTAAGAGATACGCAGTATTTT.

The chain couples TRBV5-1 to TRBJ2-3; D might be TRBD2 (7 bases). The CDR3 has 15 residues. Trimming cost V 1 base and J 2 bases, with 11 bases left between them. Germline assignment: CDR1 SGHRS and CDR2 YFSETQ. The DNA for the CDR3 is TGCGCCAGCAGCTTGTCGGGGGGCCCCACAGATACGCAGTATTTT. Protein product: CASSLSGGPTDTQYF. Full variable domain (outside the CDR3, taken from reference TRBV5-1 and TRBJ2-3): KAGVTQTPRYLIKTRGQQVTLSCSPISGHRSVSWYQQTPGQGLQFLFEYFSETQRNKGNFPGRFSGRQFSNSRSEMNVSTLELGDSALYLCASSLSGGPTDTQYFGPGTRLTVL.

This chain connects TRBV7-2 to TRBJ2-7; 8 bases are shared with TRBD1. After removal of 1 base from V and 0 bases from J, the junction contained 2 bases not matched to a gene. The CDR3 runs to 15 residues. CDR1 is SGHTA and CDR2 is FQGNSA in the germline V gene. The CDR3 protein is CASSLGGTGSYEQYF. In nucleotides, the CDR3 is TGTGCCAGCAGCTTAGGCGGGACAGGCTCCTACGAGCAGTACTTC.

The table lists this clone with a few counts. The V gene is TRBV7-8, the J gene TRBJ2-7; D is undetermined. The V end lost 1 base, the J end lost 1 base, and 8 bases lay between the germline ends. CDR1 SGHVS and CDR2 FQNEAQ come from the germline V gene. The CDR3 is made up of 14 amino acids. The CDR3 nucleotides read TGTGCCAGCAGCTTAGTGGGAACATCCTACGAGCAGTACTTC. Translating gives CASSLVGTSYEQYF.

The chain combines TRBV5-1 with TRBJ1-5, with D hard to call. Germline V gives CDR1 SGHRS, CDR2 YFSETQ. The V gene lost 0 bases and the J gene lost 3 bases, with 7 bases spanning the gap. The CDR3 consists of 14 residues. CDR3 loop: CASSLDGDNQPQHF. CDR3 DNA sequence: TGCGCCAGCAGCTTGGACGGAGACAATCAGCCCCAGCATTTT.

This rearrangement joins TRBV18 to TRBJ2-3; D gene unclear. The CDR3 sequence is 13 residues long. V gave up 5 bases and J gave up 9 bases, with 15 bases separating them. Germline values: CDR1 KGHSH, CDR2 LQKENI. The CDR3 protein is CASSTAEATTQYF. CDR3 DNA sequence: TGTGCCAGCTCAACCGCTGAGGCCACCACGCAGTATTTT.

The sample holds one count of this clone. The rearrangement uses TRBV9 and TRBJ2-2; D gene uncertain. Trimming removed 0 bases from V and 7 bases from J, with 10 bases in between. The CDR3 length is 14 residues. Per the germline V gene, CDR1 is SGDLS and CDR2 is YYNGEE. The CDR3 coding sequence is TGTGCCAGCAGCGTAGATGGTCTCGGCGGGGAGCTGTTTTTT. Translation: CASSVDGLGGELFF.

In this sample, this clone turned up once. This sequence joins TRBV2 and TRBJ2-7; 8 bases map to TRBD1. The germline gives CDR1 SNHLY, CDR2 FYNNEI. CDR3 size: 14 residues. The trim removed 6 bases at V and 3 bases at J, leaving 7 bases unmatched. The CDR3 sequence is CASRVGQGDYEQYF. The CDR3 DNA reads TGTGCCAGCAGGGTCGGACAGGGAGACTACGAGCAGTACTTC. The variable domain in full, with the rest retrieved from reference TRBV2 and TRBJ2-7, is EPEVTQTPSHQVTQMGQEVILRCVPISNHLYFYWYRQILGQKVEFLVSFYNNEISEKSEIFDDQFSVERPDGSNFTLKIRSTKLEDSAMYFCASRVGQGDYEQYFGPGTRLTVT.

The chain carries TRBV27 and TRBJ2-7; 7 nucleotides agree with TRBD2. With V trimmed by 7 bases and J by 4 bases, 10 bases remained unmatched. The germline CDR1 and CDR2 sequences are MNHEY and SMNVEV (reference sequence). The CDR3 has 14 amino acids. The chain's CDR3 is CASNPLAEPYEQYF. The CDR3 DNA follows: TGTGCCAGCAACCCTCTAGCGGAGCCTTACGAGCAGTACTTC.

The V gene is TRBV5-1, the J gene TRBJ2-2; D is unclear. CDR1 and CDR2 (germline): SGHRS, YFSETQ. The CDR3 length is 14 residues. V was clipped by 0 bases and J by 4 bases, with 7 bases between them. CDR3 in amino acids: CASSLAAGTGELFF. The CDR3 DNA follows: TGCGCCAGCAGCTTGGCGGCAGGCACCGGGGAGCTGTTTTTT.